The 2 T cell receptor beta chains below all came from one sample that was sequenced in a study of blood T cells in healthy people across ages. A J-beta primer mix and a sample-barcoded 5' primer were used in a second PCR of about 6 to 12 cycles. TCRdb re-called the 5' RACE reads through MiXCR, storing one row per CDR3 protein. The sample holds about 970,000 distinct CDR3 sequences, approximately 50% seen once. Sequences were obtained from blood. The receptors come from a woman aged 60-75 years in good health.

The CDR3 DNA is TGCGCCAGCAGATTTGGAAGCTCCTATAATTCACCCCTCCACTTT. Its translation: CASRFGSSYNSPLHF. The chain carries TRBV5-1 and TRBJ1-6; D is unclear. The V gene lost 5 bases and the J gene lost 0 bases, with 9 bases spanning the gap. The CDR3 runs to 15 residues. Germline values: CDR1 SGHRS, CDR2 YFSETQ.

The CDR3 protein is CASSTSISGANVLTF. CDR3 DNA sequence: TGTGCCAGCAGCACGAGTATCTCTGGGGCCAACGTCCTGACTTTC. The rearrangement uses TRBV7-9 and TRBJ2-6; D not certain. This CDR3 contains 15 residues. Germline V gives CDR1 SEHNR, CDR2 FQNEAQ (reference sequence). Trimming removed 5 bases from V and 0 bases from J, with 8 bases in between.